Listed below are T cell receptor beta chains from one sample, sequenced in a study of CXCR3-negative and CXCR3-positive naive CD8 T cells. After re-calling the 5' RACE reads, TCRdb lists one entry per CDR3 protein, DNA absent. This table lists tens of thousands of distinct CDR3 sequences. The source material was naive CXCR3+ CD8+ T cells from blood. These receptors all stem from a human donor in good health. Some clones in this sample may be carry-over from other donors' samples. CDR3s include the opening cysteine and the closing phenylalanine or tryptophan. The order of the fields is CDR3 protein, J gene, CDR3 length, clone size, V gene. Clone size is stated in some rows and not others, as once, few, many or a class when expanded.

CASSHSTTLSYEQYF | TRBJ2-7 | 15 | NA | TRBV4-1
CSVDGSLGHFGVDTQYF | TRBJ2-3 | 17 | NA | TRBV29-1
CASSFPTNQETQYF | TRBJ2-5 | 14 | NA | TRBV28
CASSEEGLKETQYF | TRBJ2-5 | 14 | NA | TRBV2
CASSFRQGKVNEQYF | TRBJ2-7 | 15 | NA | TRBV3-1
CASSADGYEQFF | TRBJ2-1 | 12 | NA | TRBV9
CASSFPDEQFF | TRBJ2-1 | 11 | NA | TRBV28
CASSERSSGYNEQFF | TRBJ2-1 | 15 | NA | TRBV6-1
CASRTGGSNEQYF | TRBJ2-7 | 13 | NA | TRBV2
CASSTRSGTEATNEKLFF | TRBJ1-4 | 18 | NA | TRBV7-9
CASSLTGTGGEQYF | TRBJ2-7 | 14 | NA | TRBV28
CASSLGPGAYNEQFF | TRBJ2-1 | 15 | NA | TRBV7-7
CSVPGTAVYEQYF | TRBJ2-7 | 13 | NA | TRBV29-1
CSVDVHSSEQYF | TRBJ2-7 | 12 | NA | TRBV29-1
CASSPDLGLAAAYEQYF | TRBJ2-7 | 17 | NA | TRBV7-9
CASSQERVNSNEQFF | TRBJ2-1 | 15 | NA | TRBV3-1
CASSSGQLRDGYTF | TRBJ1-2 | 14 | NA | TRBV6-5
CASSYGLAGPQETQYF | TRBJ2-5 | 16 | NA | TRBV10-2
CASSPPRRGVGDTQYF | TRBJ2-3 | 16 | medium-sized | TRBV11-3
CASSLDGAYYEQYF | TRBJ2-7 | 14 | NA | TRBV5-5
CASSFPPKMDEQFF | TRBJ2-1 | 14 | NA | TRBV7-8
CASSPDLSGANVLTF | TRBJ2-6 | 15 | NA | TRBV7-3
CASSFVRSVEAGHNTGELFF | TRBJ2-2 | 20 | NA | TRBV5-8
CASSQPTGGNEQYF | TRBJ2-7 | 14 | NA | TRBV5-1
CASSQLTQNYGYTF | TRBJ1-2 | 14 | NA | TRBV7-6
CASRPGGSSYNEQFF | TRBJ2-1 | 15 | NA | TRBV12-3/TRBV12-4
CASKPGLALHEQFF | TRBJ2-1 | 14 | NA | TRBV28
CASSYGRTSSNTGELFF | TRBJ2-2 | 17 | NA | TRBV6-6
CASSLTGGQEGYTF | TRBJ1-2 | 14 | NA | TRBV7-3